Included here is one TCR beta chain sequence, with context. Its target is unknown. The CDR3 is 16 residues long. The ends lost 0 bases at V and 2 bases at J; junction bases unmatched: 5. The germline gives CDR1 SGHNT, CDR2 YYREEE (reference sequence). The data belong to a study of cytomegalovirus exposure and HLA in healthy donors. Findings and limits, study-wide: Presence/absence analyses assumed roughly uniform sequencing depth across donors.

With 60 Vbeta and 13 Jbeta primers, the PCR was carried out. Sequenced by immunoSEQ multiplex PCR; TCRdb stores in-frame clones only, minus some. Of 90,000 or so clones in the sample, about 67% were seen once. The material sequenced was PBMCs. This clonotype was sampled from a young woman in good health and CMV-seropositive. The gene calls are TRBV5-4 and TRBJ1-5; the match to TRBD1 covers 7 bases. CDR3 sequence reads: CASSLGGGLGNQPQHF. In nucleotides, the CDR3 is TGTGCCAGCAGCTTGGGAGGGGGCCTGGGCAATCAGCCCCAGCATTTT.